The next 27 T cell receptor beta chains were all read from a single sample in a study of blood T cell repertoires in COVID-19. Measured with immunoSEQ multiplex PCR; TCRdb has only the in-frame clones, and not every one. The table records roughly 220,000 clones, 84% of them present only once. The sequenced sample was peripheral blood. The receptors originated from a man aged 30-40 years with active or convalescent COVID-19.

The chain employs TRBV24-1 and TRBJ2-1, with 7 bases matching TRBD1. Trimming cost V 0 bases and J 6 bases; bases outside gene matches: 7. The CDR3 is 16 residues long. Germline assignment: CDR1 KGHDR and CDR2 SFDVKD. The DNA for the CDR3 is TGTGCCACCAGTGATTTGAGAGGGGGCTTTGGCAATGAGCAGTTCTTC. Protein sequence: CATSDLRGGFGNEQFF.

Notes on this clone: One junction end does not reproduce the germline sequence, and a read error may be involved. At the DNA level, this CDR3 is encoded by other sequences in the same sample as well. The J gene is TRBJ1-2, the V gene TRBV7-9; 11 bases are a match to TRBD1. Germline V gene sequence: CDR1 SEHNR, CDR2 FQNEAQ (reference sequence). The CDR3 consists of 13 residues. CDR3 loop: CASSRTGGDGYTF. For the CDR3, the DNA is TGCGCCAGCAGCCGGACAGGGGGCGATGGCTACACCTTC. The complete variable domain, with remaining parts taken from reference TRBV7-9 and TRBJ1-2, reads DTGVSQNPRHKITKRGQNVTFRCDPISEHNRLYWYRQTLGQGPEFLTYFQNEAQLEKSRLLSDRFSAERPKGSFSTLEIQRTEQGDSAMYLCASSRTGGDGYTFGSGTRLTVV.

The chain joins TRBV19 to TRBJ1-5; a weak D match, TRBD1 (5 bases). The germline V gene encodes CDR1 LNHDA and CDR2 SQIVND (reference sequence). The CDR3 sequence is 17 residues long. The V and J ends lost 0 bases and 5 bases respectively, with 17 bases between them. CDR3 amino acids: CASSIEIVQGHDQPQHF. Here the CDR3 DNA reads TGTGCCAGTAGTATAGAGATAGTCCAGGGCCACGATCAGCCCCAGCATTTT. The full variable domain, in which reference TRBV19 and TRBJ1-5 provide the parts outside the CDR3, is DGGITQSPKYLFRKEGQNVTLSCEQNLNHDAMYWYRQDPGQGLRLIYYSQIVNDFQKGDIAEGYSVSREKKESFPLTVTSAQKNPTAFYLCASSIEIVQGHDQPQHFGDGTRLSIL.

The V call is TRBV7-2, the J call TRBJ2-3; 8 nucleotides match TRBD1. Germline CDR1 reads SGHTA; CDR2 reads FQGNSA. The length of the CDR3 is 16 residues. Germline trimming cut 4 bases from V and 3 bases from J; bases unmatched to any gene: 9. The CDR3 protein is CASSSGQGRGTDTQYF. In nucleotides, the CDR3 is TGTGCCAGCAGCTCAGGACAGGGAAGGGGGACAGATACGCAGTATTTT.

The chain recombines TRBV6-5 with TRBJ1-1, with 11 nucleotides matching TRBD1. Per the germline V gene, CDR1 is MNHEY and CDR2 is SVGAGI. After removal of 5 bases from V and 5 bases from J, the junction contained 7 bases not matched to a gene. This CDR3 comprises 15 residues. The CDR3 reads CASSRTGGWETEAFF. CDR3 DNA sequence: TGTGCCAGCAGTAGGACAGGGGGCTGGGAGACTGAAGCTTTCTTT.

This clone has more than one count but fewer than ten. V is TRBV28 and J is TRBJ1-5; a possible D gene is TRBD1 (5 bases). Trimming cost V 7 bases and J 3 bases, with 13 bases left between them. The CDR3 extends over 14 amino acids. CDR1 is MDHEN and CDR2 is SYDVKM in the germline V gene. The CDR3 is CASNPDTANQPQHF. The CDR3 DNA follows: TGTGCCAGCAATCCGGACACGGCCAATCAGCCCCAGCATTTT.

The chain employs TRBV11-3 and TRBJ2-1; possible D gene TRBD2, 5 bases. This CDR3 is 14 amino acids long. The V end lost 3 bases, the J end lost 2 bases, and 8 bases lay between the germline ends. Germline V lookup: CDR1 SGHNT, CDR2 YENEEA. The DNA of the CDR3 is TGTGCCAGCAGCTTGGAGGAAACCTACAATGAGCAGTTCTTC. Amino acid sequence: CASSLEETYNEQFF.

This clone appeared a few times. The gene calls are TRBV7-2 and TRBJ1-1; D might be TRBD1 (6 bases). The CDR3 length is 13 residues. Deletions cut 5 bases from V and 11 bases from J, with 18 bases between. Per the germline V gene, CDR1 is SGHTA and CDR2 is FQGNSA. The CDR3 reads CASSADRQLRAFF. CDR3 DNA sequence: TGTGCCAGCAGCGCGGACAGACAACTACGCGCTTTCTTT.

In DNA, the CDR3 is TGTGCCAGCTCACTGGTAACAGGGGTCACAGATACGCAGTATTTT. Translation: CASSLVTGVTDTQYF. The rearrangement links TRBV18 to TRBJ2-3, with 7 bases matching TRBD1. The CDR3 runs 15 residues. Germline lookup yields CDR1 KGHSH and CDR2 LQKENI. The V and J ends lost 4 bases and 2 bases, in that order; junction bases with no gene match: 6.

The rearrangement joins TRBV10-1 to TRBJ2-2; no firm D call. This CDR3 contains 11 residues. V was clipped by 3 bases and J by 7 bases, with 3 bases between them. Germline-derived CDR1 and CDR2 are WNHNN and SYGVQD (reference sequence). The chain's CDR3 is CASSDGGELFF. CDR3 nucleotide sequence: TGCGCCAGCAGTGACGGCGGGGAGCTGTTTTTT.

The chain combines TRBV5-8 with TRBJ2-7; 13 nucleotides match TRBD2. CDR3 length: 16 residues. Germline lookup yields CDR1 SGHTS and CDR2 YDEGEE. Trimming cost V 4 bases and J 7 bases; bases outside gene matches: 11. The CDR3 DNA reads as TGTGCCAGCAGCCGGGGACTAGCGGGACCACCGGGGGAGCAGTACTTC. Its protein product is CASSRGLAGPPGEQYF.

This clone appeared a single time. This sequence joins TRBV7-9 and TRBJ2-3; 9 bases align to TRBD2. Germline V gives CDR1 SEHNR, CDR2 FQNEAQ (reference sequence). The CDR3 extends over 19 amino acids. The ends lost 4 bases at V and 0 bases at J; junction bases unmatched: 14. CDR3 sequence (DNA): TGTGCCAGCAGCTCTATACACCCTCTAGCGGGAACTAGCACAGATACGCAGTATTTT. Protein product: CASSSIHPLAGTSTDTQYF.

This clone has a single count. The V and J genes are TRBV28 and TRBJ1-6, with no clear D. The CDR3 is 11 amino acids. The germline gives CDR1 MDHEN, CDR2 SYDVKM. Deletions cut 6 bases from V and 15 bases from J, with 12 bases between. Here the CDR3 DNA reads TGTGCCAGCAGCCGGGTTACCGACCTCCACTTT. Protein: CASSRVTDLHF.

V gene TRBV24-1 combines with J gene TRBJ1-5, with D perhaps TRBD1 (6 bases). The CDR3 is made up of 16 amino acids. V lost 1 base, J lost 4 bases, and 13 bases lay in between. The germline V gene encodes CDR1 KGHDR and CDR2 SFDVKD. The DNA of the CDR3 is TGTGCCACCAGTGATTTAGAGGGGGGGCTGAATCAGCCCCAGCATTTT. Translating it yields CATSDLEGGLNQPQHF.

This chain joins TRBV4-1 and TRBJ2-7; D possibly corresponds to TRBD2 (6 bases). CDR1 is MGHRA, CDR2 YSYEKL, per germline. V lost 0 bases to trimming and J lost 0 bases, with 12 bases between them. This CDR3 comprises 16 residues. CDR3: CASSQDRAGRSYEQYF. The CDR3 DNA follows: TGCGCCAGCAGCCAAGATAGGGCGGGACGCTCCTACGAGCAGTACTTC.

A single count supports this clone. This chain joins TRBV7-2 and TRBJ1-4; TRBD1 matches 9 bases. Trimming at V came to 5 bases and at J to 7 bases, leaving 5 bases not matched to a gene. Germline loops: CDR1 SGHTA, CDR2 FQGNSA. The CDR3 covers 14 residues. The CDR3 sequence is CASSPDRGTEKLFF. CDR3 in DNA: TGTGCCAGCAGCCCGGACAGGGGAACTGAAAAACTGTTTTTT.

The chain recombines TRBV9 with TRBJ2-3; maybe TRBD1 (6 bases). V shed 4 bases and J shed 3 bases, with 18 bases lying between them. The germline V gene has CDR1 SGDLS and CDR2 YYNGEE. CDR3 length equals 16 residues. The CDR3 DNA is TGTGCCAGCAGCCCCCAAGACAGGTTAATAACAGATACGCAGTATTTT. Protein: CASSPQDRLITDTQYF.

The J gene is TRBJ2-2, the V gene TRBV5-1; 9 nucleotides match TRBD2. Losses at the gene ends were 4 bases for V and 4 bases for J; bases not matched to a gene: 5. This CDR3 is built from 15 residues. Per germline, CDR1 SGHRS and CDR2 YFSETQ. The CDR3 loop reads CASSVSGGFTGELFF. The CDR3 DNA reads as TGCGCCAGCAGCGTTAGCGGGGGATTCACCGGGGAGCTGTTTTTT. The entire variable domain, with the rest obtained from reference TRBV5-1 and TRBJ2-2, is as follows: KAGVTQTPRYLIKTRGQQVTLSCSPISGHRSVSWYQQTPGQGLQFLFEYFSETQRNKGNFPGRFSGRQFSNSRSEMNVSTLELGDSALYLCASSVSGGFTGELFFGEGSRLTVL.

The J gene is TRBJ2-1, the V gene TRBV4-1, with 10 bases matching TRBD1. The CDR3 totals 14 residues. Per germline, CDR1 MGHRA and CDR2 YSYEKL. Unmatched junction bases numbered 7, after V lost 5 bases and J lost 9 bases. The CDR3 nucleotides are TGCGCCAGCAGCTTGGGACAGGGGAACGGTGAGCAGTTCTTC. Protein: CASSLGQGNGEQFF.

The gene calls are TRBV19 and TRBJ1-1; 8 bases agree with TRBD1. J lost 0 bases, V lost 8 bases, and 2 bases had no gene match. This CDR3 is built from 13 residues. The germline CDR1 and CDR2 sequences are LNHDA and SQIVND (reference sequence). The CDR3 reads CASSTGVNTEAFF. The CDR3 region has the DNA TGTGCCAGTTCGACAGGGGTGAACACTGAAGCTTTCTTT.

The chain combines TRBV24-1 with TRBJ1-1, with 7 nucleotides matching TRBD1. Trimming removed 5 bases from V and 8 bases from J; junction bases left unmatched: 4. Germline CDR1 KGHDR, CDR2 SFDVKD. The CDR3 runs to 12 residues. CDR3 DNA sequence: TGTGCCACCAGTGCGACAGGGATAGAAGCTTTCTTT. This translates into CATSATGIEAFF.

This chain links TRBV28 with TRBJ2-7; 12 bases match TRBD2. The germline gives CDR1 MDHEN, CDR2 SYDVKM. Germline trimming cut 6 bases from V and 2 bases from J; bases unmatched to any gene: 5. This CDR3 region has 15 residues. The CDR3 DNA follows: TGTGCCAGCAGACCTAGACTAGCGGGGGCCTACGAGCAGTACTTC. This translates into CASRPRLAGAYEQYF.

This clone was counted once. The V and J genes are TRBV11-2 and TRBJ1-3, with TRBD1 identical over 9 bases. CDR1 is SGHAT and CDR2 is FQNNGV in the germline V gene. This CDR3 has 15 amino acids. The V and J ends lost 6 bases and 8 bases, in that order; junction bases with no gene match: 11. The CDR3 nucleotides read TGTGCCAGCAGTCTTACAGGGGGCAGAGTGGACACCATATATTTT. Its translation: CASSLTGGRVDTIYF.

The genes are TRBV2 and TRBJ2-5; 8 bases fit TRBD2. The CDR3 is made up of 14 amino acids. Germline CDR1 SNHLY, CDR2 FYNNEI. J gave up 5 bases and V 6 bases, and 8 bases lay outside the gene matches. CDR3 residues: CASRIGGGSETQYF. The CDR3 DNA sequence: TGTGCCAGCAGAATCGGGGGGGGAAGCGAGACCCAGTACTTC.

The rearrangement links TRBV3-1 (or the pseudogene TRBV3-2) to TRBJ2-5; maybe TRBD2 (6 bases). The CDR3 loop spans 16 amino acids. V was cut by 4 bases and J by 4 bases, with 19 bases left in between. Germline V CDR1 and CDR2: LGHDT, YNNKEL (reference sequence). The CDR3 sequence: CASSRGMSGSAETQYF. The DNA for the CDR3 is TGTGCCAGCAGCCGAGGGATGAGCGGGTCAGCAGAGACCCAGTACTTC.

This clone appeared a single time. The rearrangement links TRBV28 to TRBJ2-3; 8 bases agree with TRBD2. Germline V gives CDR1 MDHEN, CDR2 SYDVKM. This CDR3 has 16 amino acids. The V gene end was trimmed by 2 bases and the J gene end by 2 bases; junction bases not matched to a gene: 6. The DNA of the CDR3 is TGTGCCAGCAGTTTAGGAGGTAGCGGGGACACAGATACGCAGTATTTT. Protein: CASSLGGSGDTDTQYF.

The rearrangement uses TRBV28 and TRBJ1-2; no firm D call. In germline, CDR1 is MDHEN, CDR2 SYDVKM. V was trimmed by 2 bases and J by 2 bases, leaving 12 bases between them. The CDR3 totals 15 residues. The CDR3 nucleotides read TGTGCCAGCAGTTTAAATCCTGGAGAGAACTATGGCTACACCTTC. It encodes CASSLNPGENYGYTF.